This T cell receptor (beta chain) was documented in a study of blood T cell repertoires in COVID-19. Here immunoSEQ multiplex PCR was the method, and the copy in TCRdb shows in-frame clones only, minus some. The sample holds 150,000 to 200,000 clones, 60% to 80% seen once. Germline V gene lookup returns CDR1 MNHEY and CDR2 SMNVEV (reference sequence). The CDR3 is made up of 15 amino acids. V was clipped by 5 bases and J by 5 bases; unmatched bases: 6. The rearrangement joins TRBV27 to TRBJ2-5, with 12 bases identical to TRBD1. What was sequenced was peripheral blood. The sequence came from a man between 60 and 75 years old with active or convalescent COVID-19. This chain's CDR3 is CASSTGTGGVETQYF. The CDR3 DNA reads TGTGCCAGCAGTACCGGGACAGGGGGCGTCGAGACCCAGTACTTC.